A selection of T cell receptor beta chains follows, all from one sample in a study of blood T cell repertoires in COVID-19. This table comes from immunoSEQ multiplex PCR, and its TCRdb copy is limited to in-frame clones, with some not included. The repertoire consists of roughly 180,000 clones, with approximately 82% occurring once and the leading ten covering roughly 20%. Sequencing used PBMCs or T cells enriched from blood (not recorded which). These receptors all stem from a man in his sixties who had recovered from COVID-19. Both conserved end residues are part of each CDR3.

V gene,J gene,CDR3 length,CDR3 protein
TRBV27,TRBJ2-7,14,CASSFQDGVAKQYF
TRBV19,TRBJ2-6,17,CASSSGQGADGANVLTF
TRBV5-4,TRBJ1-2,13,CASSLNSNYGYTF
TRBV28,TRBJ1-2,14,CASSLPGQPYGYTF
TRBV4-2,TRBJ2-7,17,CASSHFLAGTRSYEQYF
TRBV7-2,TRBJ2-2,16,CASSLAHQRGTGELFF
TRBV6-4,TRBJ1-1,13,CASSESEDTEAFF
TRBV9,TRBJ2-1,16,CASSAETGASYNEQFF
TRBV6-5,TRBJ1-5,15,CASSMGTGVSQPQHF
TRBV2,TRBJ1-4,14,CASSAEATNEKLFF
TRBV7-9,TRBJ1-1,15,CASISRGVVRSEAFF
TRBV19,TRBJ2-7,14,CASSKTVSSYEQYF
TRBV5-8,TRBJ2-2,16,CASSLSGHVYAGELFF
TRBV7-3,TRBJ1-2,13,CASSLQSNYGYTF
TRBV5-5,TRBJ2-3,16,CASTKTGTGTTDTQYF
TRBV28,TRBJ2-4,15,CASSSRGGAKNIQYF
TRBV18,TRBJ2-7,20,CASSPLRLAGGPRSSYEQYF
TRBV7-8,TRBJ1-3,17,CASSSAGWRLRGNTIYF
TRBV30,TRBJ1-2,13,CAYVEQINYGYTF
TRBV5-1,TRBJ1-1,14,CASSLAGGVTEAFF
TRBV6-5,TRBJ2-3,13,CASSWRGIDTQYF
TRBV7-2,TRBJ2-5,14,CASSILAGAGGQYF
TRBV6-5,TRBJ1-1,15,CASSYRGQQGPTAFF
TRBV6-5,TRBJ2-3,14,CASRGVVATDTQYF
TRBV5-4,TRBJ2-7,16,CASSFAGTSGVREQYF
TRBV5-1,TRBJ1-5,13,CASSTIPNQPQHF
TRBV28,TRBJ1-2,15,CASTPALTGIYGYTF
TRBV6-6,TRBJ1-6,14,CASSLYSGNSPLHF
TRBV27,TRBJ2-1,16,CASSLYSGAAYNEQFF
TRBV10-2,TRBJ2-2,16,CASRAQFAVNTGELFF
TRBV13,TRBJ2-3,15,CASSLLGDHTDTQYF
TRBV28,TRBJ1-5,18,CASMKTWGQGPSNQPQHF
TRBV2,TRBJ2-7,14,CASKPGTGAYEQYF
TRBV13,TRBJ1-5,17,CASSPGTGGNSNQPQHF